This passage covers 5 T cell receptor beta chains from one sample sequenced in a study of cytomegalovirus exposure and HLA in healthy donors. The study ran its PCR with 60 Vbeta and 13 Jbeta primers. Clones were sequenced by immunoSEQ multiplex PCR, and TCRdb holds only the in-frame ones, with some missing. The sample holds 150,000 to 200,000 clones, 75% to 85% seen once. The specimen was PBMCs. The receptors come from a woman under 40 in good health and CMV-seropositive.

The chain recombines TRBV2 with TRBJ1-2, with TRBD1 identical over 10 bases. The CDR3 is made up of 13 amino acids. The V gene end was trimmed by 5 bases and the J gene end by 5 bases; junction bases not matched to a gene: 2. CDR1 SNHLY and CDR2 FYNNEI come from the germline V gene. This CDR3 is CASSRDRGYGYTF. The CDR3, as DNA: TGTGCCAGCAGTAGGGACAGGGGATATGGCTACACCTTC.

J is TRBJ2-3 and V is TRBV5-4, with 7 bases matching TRBD1. The CDR3 runs to 13 residues. V dropped 4 bases and J dropped 4; count of bases not matched to a gene: 3. Germline V gives CDR1 SGHNT, CDR2 YYREEE (reference sequence). The CDR3, as DNA: TGTGCCAGCAGCGGGGACAGCCCAGATACGCAGTATTTT. Protein sequence: CASSGDSPDTQYF.

This chain links TRBV5-4 with TRBJ1-2, with 7 nucleotides matching TRBD1. The J segment lost 3 bases and the V segment lost 4 bases, leaving 6 bases of the junction unmatched. This CDR3 spans 14 amino acids. From germline, CDR1 is SGHNT and CDR2 YYREEE (reference sequence). In DNA, the CDR3 is TGTGCCAGCAGCGGCTACAGGGGTGACTATGGCTACACCTTC. Translated, it gives CASSGYRGDYGYTF.

This chain uses TRBV6-1 with TRBJ1-2; 8 positions match TRBD1. J was trimmed by 8 bases and V by 5 bases; bases with no gene match: 4. CDR3 length equals 12 residues. Germline assignment: CDR1 MNHNS and CDR2 SASEGT. DNA of the CDR3: TGTGCCAGCAGTTTGACAGGGGAAGGCTACACCTTC. It specifies CASSLTGEGYTF.

This clone has only a few counts. This sequence joins TRBV6-5 and TRBJ2-3; a weak D match, TRBD2 (5 bases). The V gene's germline CDR1 is MNHEY and CDR2 SVGAGI. The CDR3 is 12 residues long. V was shortened by 8 bases and J by 3 bases, with 9 bases between the two germline ends. The CDR3 DNA reads TGTGCCAGCGGCCGAGGGACAGATACGCAGTATTTT. Translated, it gives CASGRGTDTQYF.